Below are 8 T cell receptor beta chains sequenced from a single sample in a study of HIV-infected patients and healthy controls. Alpha and beta constant-region primers primed reverse transcription of approximately 460 ng RNA. Each of the alpha and beta chains got its own library through chain-specific third strand synthesis with indices. One entry per CDR3 protein, called by TCRdb with MiXCR from the 5' RACE reads. The sample has roughly 7,000 distinct CDR3 sequences; roughly 8.1% are singletons. Roughly three months, about 14 weeks, into antiretroviral therapy, follow-up blood was collected. The repertoire came from unfractionated whole blood and reflected all unsorted peripheral T cells. The sequencing used blood, collected during antiretroviral therapy. The receptors originated from an adult with HIV infection.

By share of the sample, this clonotype is medium-sized. The gene calls are TRBV29-1 and TRBJ2-5; 11 bases map to TRBD1. Germline-derived CDR1 and CDR2 are SQVTM and ANQGSEA. This CDR3 contains 13 residues. Unmatched junction bases numbered 4, after V lost 7 bases and J lost 3 bases. CDR3 bases: TGCAGCGCGCCGGGACAGGGGGAAGAGACCCAGTACTTC. Its translation: CSAPGQGEETQYF. Together with reference TRBV29-1 and TRBJ2-5, the CDR3 gives the full variable domain: SAVISQKPSRDICQRGTSLTIQCQVDSQVTMMFWYRQQPGQSLTLIATANQGSEATYESGFVIDKFPISRPNLTFSTLTVSNMSPEDSSIYLCSAPGQGEETQYFGPGTRLLVL.

This clonotype is medium-sized (0.01 to 0.1%) within its sample. The CDR3: CASSFVDRLGPGANVLTF. In DNA form, the CDR3 reads TGTGCCAGCAGCTTTGTGGACAGGTTGGGACCTGGGGCCAACGTCCTGACTTTC. The chain employs TRBV7-9 and TRBJ2-6, with 7 bases fitting TRBD1. V dropped 3 bases and J dropped 2; count of bases not matched to a gene: 10. Germline assignment: CDR1 SEHNR and CDR2 FQNEAQ (reference sequence). The CDR3 covers 18 residues.

By frequency in the sample, this clonotype is medium-sized (0.01 to 0.1%). The genes are TRBV20-1 and TRBJ1-5, with D unresolved. Germline V gene lookup returns CDR1 DFQATT and CDR2 SNEGSKA (reference sequence). With 0 bases removed from V and 3 bases from J, the gap between germline ends came to 6 bases. The CDR3 extends over 13 amino acids. CDR3 region: CSARDTDNQPQHF. In DNA, the CDR3 is TGCAGTGCTAGAGACACGGACAATCAGCCCCAGCATTTT.

Relative to its sample, this clonotype is medium-sized. V usage is TRBV19 and J usage is TRBJ1-4, with D perhaps matching TRBD1 (5 bases). Trimming cost V 5 bases and J 7 bases, with 17 bases left between them. The CDR3 is 15 residues long. The germline CDR1 and CDR2 sequences are LNHDA and SQIVND (reference sequence). The CDR3 loop reads CASSSFPGLAEKLFF. The CDR3, as DNA: TGTGCCAGTAGTTCGTTTCCAGGGTTGGCTGAAAAACTGTTTTTT.

This clonotype is medium-sized in the sample. The chain links TRBV24-1 to TRBJ2-3, with D perhaps being TRBD1 or TRBD2 (5 bases each). Trimming removed 4 bases at V and 0 bases at J, with 10 bases between. Germline CDR1 is KGHDR and CDR2 is SFDVKD. The CDR3 totals 15 residues. CDR3 loop: CATSEGLASTDTQYF. CDR3 in DNA: TGTGCCACCAGTGAGGGGCTAGCAAGCACAGATACGCAGTATTTT.

The chain is built from TRBV5-6 and TRBJ2-1; the D call may be TRBD1 or TRBD2 (5 bases each). This CDR3 has 13 residues. V was trimmed by 2 bases and J by 8 bases, leaving 11 bases between them. The germline V gene encodes CDR1 SGHDT and CDR2 YYEEEE. The CDR3 nucleotides are TGTGCCAGCAGCTTCGAGGGGATGGATGAGCAGTTCTTC. This encodes CASSFEGMDEQFF.

This clonotype was detected ten times or more. The DNA for the CDR3 is TGTGCCAGCAGTTCCCGGGGGCCGGTCTACAATGAGCAGTTCTTC. Translating gives CASSSRGPVYNEQFF. The rearrangement links TRBV28 to TRBJ2-1; D possibly uses TRBD1 or TRBD2 (6 bases each). Between the trimmed V and J ends, which lost 4 bases and 3 bases, there was a span of 13 bases. The germline V gene has CDR1 MDHEN and CDR2 SYDVKM. The CDR3 consists of 15 residues.

This clonotype ranks as medium-sized. The chain uses TRBV4-2 and TRBJ2-1, with TRBD2 as a possible D gene (5 bases). Germline V lookup: CDR1 LGHNA, CDR2 YNFKEQ. CDR3 size: 12 residues. Trimming took off 4 bases at V and 8 bases at J, with 9 bases between the two ends. The CDR3, as DNA: TGTGCCAGCAGCCGACTAACGGATGAGCAGTTCTTC. This codes for CASSRLTDEQFF.